This TCR beta chain was observed in a study of CD8+ T cells in alopecia areata. By share of the sample, this clone is large. Extraction and reverse transcription of RNA yielded cDNA as the sequencing template. Only in-frame clones appear in the TCRdb table, and some are missing; sequencing was by immunoSEQ multiplex PCR. This table has 60,000 to 90,000 clones, roughly 70% appearing once. The CDR3 is 14 residues long. The junction had 9 bases not matched to a gene; V was cut back by 6 bases and J by 10 bases. Germline values: CDR1 MDHEN, CDR2 SYDVKM. Treatment here: oral pan-JAK inhibitor, 5-10 mg twice daily.

The source is a human donor with alopecia areata. The chain couples TRBV28 to TRBJ2-1, with 10 bases aligning to TRBD2. The sequences come from CD8+ T cells sorted from blood, collected at week 24, from a patient treated with tofacitinib. The CDR3 bases are TGTGCCAGCAGCCTGGGACTAGCGCTGCAGGAGCAGTTCTTC. Protein product: CASSLGLALQEQFF.